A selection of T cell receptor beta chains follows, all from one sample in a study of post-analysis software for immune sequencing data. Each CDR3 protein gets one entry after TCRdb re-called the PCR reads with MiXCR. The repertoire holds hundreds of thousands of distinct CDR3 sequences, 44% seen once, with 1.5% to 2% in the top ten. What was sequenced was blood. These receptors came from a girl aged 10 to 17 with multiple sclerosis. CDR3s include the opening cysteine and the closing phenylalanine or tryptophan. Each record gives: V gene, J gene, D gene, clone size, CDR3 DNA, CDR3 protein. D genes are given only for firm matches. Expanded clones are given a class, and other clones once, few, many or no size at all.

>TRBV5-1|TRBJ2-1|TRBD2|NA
TGCGCCAGCAGCTTGGCCGGGGGGGTCCCCTACAATGAGCAGTTCTTC
CASSLAGGVPYNEQFF
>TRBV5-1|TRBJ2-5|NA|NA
TGCGCCAGCAGCTTGGGCCTCGTAGAAGGGGACCAAGAGACCCAGTACTTC
CASSLGLVEGDQETQYF
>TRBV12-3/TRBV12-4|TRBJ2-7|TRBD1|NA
TGTGCCAGCAGTTCGGGACAGACCCTTTCCCACGAGCAGTACTTC
CASSSGQTLSHEQYF
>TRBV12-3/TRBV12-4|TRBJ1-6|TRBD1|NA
TGTGCCAGCAGCCCTTCGGCAGGGGGTTCTTCACCCCTCCACTTT
CASSPSAGGSSPLHF
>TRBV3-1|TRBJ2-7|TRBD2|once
TGTGCCAGCAGCCAAAGCGGGAGTAGTGGCTACGAGCAGTACTTC
CASSQSGSSGYEQYF
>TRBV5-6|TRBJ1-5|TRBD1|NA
TGTGCCAGCAGCTTGTTACAGGGGGTCCTCACAAGCAATCAGCCCCAGCATTTT
CASSLLQGVLTSNQPQHF
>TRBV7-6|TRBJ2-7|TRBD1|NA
TGTGCCAGCAGTTTTCAGGGACAGGGGTCCTACGAGCAGTACTTC
CASSFQGQGSYEQYF
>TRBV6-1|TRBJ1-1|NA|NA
TGTGCCAGCGCGCGTTACAGGGTCATGAACACTGAAGCTTTCTTT
CASARYRVMNTEAFF
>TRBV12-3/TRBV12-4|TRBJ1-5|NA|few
TGTGCCAGCAGTTTCAACTATATTGGCAATCAGCCCCAGCATTTT
CASSFNYIGNQPQHF
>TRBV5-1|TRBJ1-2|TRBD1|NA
TGCGCCAGCAGCTTGGAAAGAGGGGGCGATGGCTACACCTTC
CASSLERGGDGYTF
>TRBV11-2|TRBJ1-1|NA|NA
TGTGCCAGCAGCGGACGAGGGTTTTACACTGAAGCTTTCTTT
CASSGRGFYTEAFF
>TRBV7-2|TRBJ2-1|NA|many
TGTGCCAGCAGCTTAGAGGGGGCCTACAATGAGCAGTTCTTC
CASSLEGAYNEQFF
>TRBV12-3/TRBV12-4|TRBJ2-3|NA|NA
TGTGCCAGCAGTTCGTCGGCCAACGTCCCAGATACGCAGTATTTT
CASSSSANVPDTQYF
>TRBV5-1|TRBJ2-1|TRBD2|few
TGCGCCAGCAGCTGGGAGGGGAGCTCCTACAATGAGCAGTTCTTC
CASSWEGSSYNEQFF
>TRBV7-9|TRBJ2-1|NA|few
TGTGCCAGCAGCGGAGACTTCACTAGTTCCGGGCGGCACCTGCGGTTCTTC
CASSGDFTSSGRHLRFF
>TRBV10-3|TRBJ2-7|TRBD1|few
TGTGCCATCAGGGAGACAGGGGCCTTCTACGAGCAGTACTTC
CAIRETGAFYEQYF
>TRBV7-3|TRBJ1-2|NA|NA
TGTGCCAGCAGCTTATCCATCGAAGGGGGTGGCTACACCTTC
CASSLSIEGGGYTF
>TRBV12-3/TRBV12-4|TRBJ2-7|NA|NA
TGTGCCAGCGCCCCTACTAGGTCCTACGAGCAGTACTTC
CASAPTRSYEQYF
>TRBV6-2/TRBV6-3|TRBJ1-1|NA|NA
TGTGCCACCGCCCGGGGGGTGCACACTGAAGCTTTCTTT
CATARGVHTEAFF
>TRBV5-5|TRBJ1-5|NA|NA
TGTGCCAGCGGGGGAACAGGCAATCAGCCCCAGCATTTT
CASGGTGNQPQHF
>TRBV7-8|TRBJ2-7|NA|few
TGTGCCAGCAGCTTTTCCCCGGGGGAGACCTACGAGCAGTACTTC
CASSFSPGETYEQYF
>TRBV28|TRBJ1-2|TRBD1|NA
TGTGCCACCGGGACAGGACCCCTCTATGGCTACACCTTC
CATGTGPLYGYTF
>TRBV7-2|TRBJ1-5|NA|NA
TGTGCCAGCAGCTTAGGCAGTTATCAGCCCCAGCATTTT
CASSLGSYQPQHF
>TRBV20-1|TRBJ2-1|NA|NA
TGCAGTGCTAGAGATCCCCGCATGCCCTACAATGAGCAGTTCTTC
CSARDPRMPYNEQFF
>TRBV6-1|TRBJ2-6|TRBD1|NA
TGTGCCAGCAGTACCTCCGGACAGGGGGCGCCCGGGGCCAACGTCCTGACTTTC
CASSTSGQGAPGANVLTF
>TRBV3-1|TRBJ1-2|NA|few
TGTGCCAGCAGCCTCAACGCCGGAGCTAACTATGGCTACACCTTC
CASSLNAGANYGYTF
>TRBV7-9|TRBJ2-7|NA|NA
TGTGCCAGCGGAGAGACTGGAAACTACGAGCAGTACTTC
CASGETGNYEQYF
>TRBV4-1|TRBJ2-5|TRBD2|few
TGCGCCAGCAGCCAAGAACTAGCGGGGGGAGAGACCCAGTACTTC
CASSQELAGGETQYF
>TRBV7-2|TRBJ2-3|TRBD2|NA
TGTGCCAGCAGCGTTGGACTAGCGGGGGGTATAGATACGCAGTATTTT
CASSVGLAGGIDTQYF
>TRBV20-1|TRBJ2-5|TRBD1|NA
TGCAGTGCTCGCCCCCGGACAGGGGACCAAGAGACCCAGTACTTC
CSARPRTGDQETQYF
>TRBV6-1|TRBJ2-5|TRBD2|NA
TGTGCCAGCAGTGAGGGGACTAGCGGTCCGGAGACCCAGTACTTC
CASSEGTSGPETQYF
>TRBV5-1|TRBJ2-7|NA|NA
TGCGCCAGCAGCCAAAGTATATCGGCCTCCTACGAGCAGTACTTC
CASSQSISASYEQYF
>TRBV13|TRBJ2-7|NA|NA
TGTGCCAGCAGCTTAGGGTCCATAGCGGTGGGGGGCTACGAGCAGTACTTC
CASSLGSIAVGGYEQYF
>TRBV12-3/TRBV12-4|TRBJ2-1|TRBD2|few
TGTGCCAGCAGTTCGACTCTAGCGGGAGAAAAGTTCTTC
CASSSTLAGEKFF
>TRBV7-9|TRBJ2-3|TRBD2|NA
TGTGCCAGCAGCTTAGCGCGGACTAGCGGGAGATCGACAGATACGCAGTATTTT
CASSLARTSGRSTDTQYF
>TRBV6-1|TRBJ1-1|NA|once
TGTGCCAGCAGGCTACCGGGACAAGAAGCTTTCTTT
CASRLPGQEAFF
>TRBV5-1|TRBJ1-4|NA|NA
TGCGCCAGCAGCTCAGGACAAGGTGCAACTAATGAAAAACTGTTTTTT
CASSSGQGATNEKLFF
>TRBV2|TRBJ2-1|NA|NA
TGTGCCAGCAGTGAACTAATCCTTAACGATGAGCAGTTCTTC
CASSELILNDEQFF
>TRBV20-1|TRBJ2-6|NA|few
TGCAGTGCTAGGGAGGGGGGATCTGGGGCCAACGTCCTGACTTTC
CSAREGGSGANVLTF
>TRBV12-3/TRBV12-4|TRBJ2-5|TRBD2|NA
TGTGCCAGCAGCCCCGGGACTAGCGGGGGGGACGAGACCCAGTACTTC
CASSPGTSGGDETQYF
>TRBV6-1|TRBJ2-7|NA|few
TGTGCCAGCAGTGTCTCCCTCCAGGGCCAGTACTTC
CASSVSLQGQYF
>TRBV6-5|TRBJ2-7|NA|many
TGTGCCAGCAGCCTAGATCCTGCTGGAAACTACGAGCAGTACTTC
CASSLDPAGNYEQYF
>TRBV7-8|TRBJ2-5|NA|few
TGTGCCAGCAGCTACGTAGGGCGACGTCCTCGGGAGACCCAGTACTTC
CASSYVGRRPRETQYF
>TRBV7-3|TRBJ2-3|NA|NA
TGTGCCAGCAGCCCAGTGGGCACAGATACGCAGTATTTT
CASSPVGTDTQYF
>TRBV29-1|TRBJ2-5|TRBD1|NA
TGCAGCGTCGAAATCCGGGACAGCCAAGAGACCCAGTACTTC
CSVEIRDSQETQYF
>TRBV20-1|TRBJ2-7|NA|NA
TGCAGTGCTAGAGATTTACAGCGGCAAAGCTCCTACGAGCAGTACTTC
CSARDLQRQSSYEQYF
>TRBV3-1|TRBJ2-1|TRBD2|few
TGTGCCAGCAGCCACCGCCTAGGACTAGCGGGGCAACCCTCCTACAATGAGCAGTTCTTC
CASSHRLGLAGQPSYNEQFF
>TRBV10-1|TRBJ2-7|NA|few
TGCGCCAGCAGTGAAACGACCGCGGACGAGCAGTACTTC
CASSETTADEQYF
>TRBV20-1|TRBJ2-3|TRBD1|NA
TGCAGTGCTCCCCGGGGAGCGACAGGGAGAAATACGCAGTATTTT
CSAPRGATGRNTQYF
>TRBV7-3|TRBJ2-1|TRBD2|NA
TGTGCCAGCAGCTCCCAAGCGGGGGGTTACAATGAGCAGTTCTTC
CASSSQAGGYNEQFF
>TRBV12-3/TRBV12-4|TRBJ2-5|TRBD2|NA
TGTGCCAGCAGTTTTTCCGGACTAGCGGAAGAGACCCAGTACTTC
CASSFSGLAEETQYF
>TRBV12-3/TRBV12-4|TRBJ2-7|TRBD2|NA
TGTGCCAGCAGTTTGGGACTAGCGGGAGTGAGGAACTCCTACGAGCAGTACTTC
CASSLGLAGVRNSYEQYF
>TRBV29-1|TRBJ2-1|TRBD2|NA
TGCAGCGTACTCAAGCGGGATGGCGACAATGAGCAGTTCTTC
CSVLKRDGDNEQFF
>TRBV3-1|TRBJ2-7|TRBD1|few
TGTGCCAGCAGCCGAACGCCCCGGGACAGGCCGGACTACGAGCAGTACTTC
CASSRTPRDRPDYEQYF
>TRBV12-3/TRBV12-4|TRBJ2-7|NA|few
TGTGCCAGCAGTCGGCGGTGGGGACACCGCGAGCAGTACTTC
CASSRRWGHREQYF
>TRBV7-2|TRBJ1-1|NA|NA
TGTGCCACCGGCTCCACGACAGGCATAAAGACTGAAGCTTTCTTT
CATGSTTGIKTEAFF
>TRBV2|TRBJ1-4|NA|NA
TGTGCCAGCAGTGAAAGGCCGGATCAGGGAAAACTGTTTTTT
CASSERPDQGKLFF
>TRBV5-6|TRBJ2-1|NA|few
TGTGCCAGCGCCCAGGGATATGAGCAGTTCTTC
CASAQGYEQFF
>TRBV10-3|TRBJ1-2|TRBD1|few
TGTGCCGCCCAAAGAACAGGGGAGGACTATGGTTACACCTTC
CAAQRTGEDYGYTF
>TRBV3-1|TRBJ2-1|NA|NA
TGTGCCAGCAGCGAGTGGACTTACAATGAGCAGTTCTTC
CASSEWTYNEQFF